The 10 T cell receptor beta chains below come from one sample, sequenced in a study of blood T cell repertoires in COVID-19. Profiled with immunoSEQ multiplex PCR; TCRdb holds only in-frame clones, not every one. The sample has some 180,000 clones, around 90% seen once; the top ten hold around 0.5%. Sequencing used peripheral blood. Receptors originate from a man aged 45 to 65 with acute or convalescent COVID-19.

The chain carries TRBV2 and TRBJ1-1; TRBD1 agrees at 7 bases. The CDR3 is 14 amino acids. CDR1 is SNHLY, CDR2 FYNNEI, per germline. J was trimmed by 2 bases and V by 6 bases; bases with no gene match: 6. The CDR3 nucleotides read TGTGCCAGCAGCCTGGGACAGTATAACACTGAAGCTTTCTTT. Protein sequence: CASSLGQYNTEAFF.

V usage is TRBV28 and J usage is TRBJ2-7; maybe TRBD2 (5 bases). The CDR3 has 14 residues. Deletions cut 2 bases from V and 2 bases from J, with 10 bases between. The germline gives CDR1 MDHEN, CDR2 SYDVKM. CDR3 in amino acids: CASSLGLAPYEQYV. CDR3 in DNA: TGTGCCAGCAGTTTAGGGCTAGCCCCCTACGAGCAGTACGTC.

This clone was seen a single time. V usage is TRBV6-4 and J usage is TRBJ2-1, with 9 nucleotides matching TRBD2. Germline assignment: CDR1 MRHNA and CDR2 SNTAGT. The J segment lost 2 bases and the V segment lost 2 bases, leaving 16 bases of the junction unmatched. This CDR3 has 20 residues. CDR3: CASSDIPRGSGSRTYNEQFF. In DNA, the CDR3 is TGTGCCAGCAGTGACATACCCCGAGGTAGCGGGAGCAGAACCTACAATGAGCAGTTCTTC.

V is TRBV13 and J is TRBJ2-1; possibly TRBD2 for D (5 bases). This CDR3 contains 12 residues. Germline V gives CDR1 PRHDT, CDR2 FYEKMQ (reference sequence). The V end was cut by 0 bases, the J end by 9 bases, with 6 bases between. The CDR3 DNA follows: TGTGCCAGCAGCTTAGGCGGAGGTGAGCAGTTCTTC. Translated: CASSLGGGEQFF.

The chain uses TRBV28 and TRBJ2-3; 10 bases fit TRBD1. Per germline, CDR1 MDHEN and CDR2 SYDVKM. Trimming took 3 bases from V and 4 from J; bases not matched to a gene: 7. This CDR3 spans 16 amino acids. In DNA, the CDR3 is TGTGCCAGCAGTTTGTTGGGACAGGGGAGGCCAGATACGCAGTATTTT. It codes for CASSLLGQGRPDTQYF.

The chain is built from TRBV5-4 and TRBJ2-5; a possible D gene is TRBD1 (6 bases). Germline V gene lookup returns CDR1 SGHNT and CDR2 YYREEE (reference sequence). The ends were cut back, 3 bases at V and 5 bases at J, with 20 bases in the middle. The CDR3 is 16 amino acids. For the CDR3, the DNA is TGTGCCAGCAGCTCCGGACAGCTGGGCCCCCTGGAGACCCAGTACTTC. This encodes CASSSGQLGPLETQYF.

About this clone: This same CDR3 is encoded by further DNA sequences in the sample. The genes are TRBV19 and TRBJ2-5; 8 nucleotides match TRBD2. CDR3 length: 14 amino acids. Per germline, CDR1 LNHDA and CDR2 SQIVND (reference sequence). Trimming at V came to 4 bases and at J to 5 bases, leaving 6 bases not matched to a gene. The CDR3 nucleotides are TGTGCCAGTAGTACTTCCACTAGCGGCGAGACCCAGTACTTC. This sequence encodes CASSTSTSGETQYF.

The chain employs TRBV28 and TRBJ1-2; possibly TRBD1 for D (6 bases). Germline V CDR1 and CDR2: MDHEN, SYDVKM. Trimming stripped 6 bases from V and 4 bases from J, with 12 bases between. The CDR3 totals 13 residues. The DNA of the CDR3 is TGTGCCAGCAGACGACAGGCTACCTATGGCTACACCTTC. This translates into CASRRQATYGYTF.

V is TRBV25-1 and J is TRBJ2-3; 7 bases match TRBD2. The CDR3 has 14 amino acids. Looked up from germline, CDR1 is MGHDK and CDR2 is SYGVNS. V trimming: 4 bases; J trimming: 4 bases; junction bases outside the gene matches: 5. The CDR3: CASSAGRRADTQYF. The CDR3 nucleotides read TGTGCCAGCAGTGCCGGGAGGCGGGCAGATACGCAGTATTTT. Based on the CDR3 plus reference TRBV25-1 and TRBJ2-3, the full variable domain is EADIYQTPRYLVIGTGKKITLECSQTMGHDKMYWYQQDPGMELHLIHYSYGVNSTEKGDLSSESTVSRIRTEHFPLTLESARPSHTSQYLCASSAGRRADTQYFGPGTRLTVL.

The V and J genes are TRBV27 and TRBJ2-1, with 12 bases identical to TRBD2. V was clipped by 5 bases and J by 4 bases; unmatched bases: 3. Per the germline V gene, CDR1 is MNHEY and CDR2 is SMNVEV (reference sequence). CDR3 length: 15 residues. The DNA for the CDR3 is TGTGCCAGCAGTCTCGGGACTAGCGGGTACAATGAGCAGTTCTTC. Translating gives CASSLGTSGYNEQFF.